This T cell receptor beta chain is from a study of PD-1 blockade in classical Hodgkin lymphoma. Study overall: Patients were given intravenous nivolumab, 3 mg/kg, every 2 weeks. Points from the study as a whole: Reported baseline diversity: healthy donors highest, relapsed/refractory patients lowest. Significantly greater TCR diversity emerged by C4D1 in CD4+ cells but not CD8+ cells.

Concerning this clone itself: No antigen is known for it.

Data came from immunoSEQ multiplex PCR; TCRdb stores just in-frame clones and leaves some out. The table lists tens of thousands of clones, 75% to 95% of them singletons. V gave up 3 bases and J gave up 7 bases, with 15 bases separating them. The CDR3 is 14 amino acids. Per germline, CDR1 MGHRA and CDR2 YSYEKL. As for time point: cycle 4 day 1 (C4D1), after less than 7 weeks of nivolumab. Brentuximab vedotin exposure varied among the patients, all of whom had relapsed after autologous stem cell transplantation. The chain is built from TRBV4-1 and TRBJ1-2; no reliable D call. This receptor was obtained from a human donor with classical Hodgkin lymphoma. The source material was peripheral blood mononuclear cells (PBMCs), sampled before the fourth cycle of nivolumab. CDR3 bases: TGCGCCAGCAGCCACACCGGGAGGTTGAGTGGCTACACCTTC. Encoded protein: CASSHTGRLSGYTF.